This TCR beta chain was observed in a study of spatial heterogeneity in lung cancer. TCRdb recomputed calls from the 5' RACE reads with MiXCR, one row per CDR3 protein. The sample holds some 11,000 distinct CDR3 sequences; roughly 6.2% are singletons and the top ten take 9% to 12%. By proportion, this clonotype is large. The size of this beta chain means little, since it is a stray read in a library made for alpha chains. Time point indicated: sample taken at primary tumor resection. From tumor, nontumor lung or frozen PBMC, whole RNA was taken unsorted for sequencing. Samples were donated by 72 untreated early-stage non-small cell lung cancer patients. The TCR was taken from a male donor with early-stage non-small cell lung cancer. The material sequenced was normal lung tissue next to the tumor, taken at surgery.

The CDR3 here is CASKFPRYEQYF. The CDR3 DNA follows: TGTGCCAGCAAGTTCCCGCGGTACGAGCAGTACTTC. The chain employs TRBV21-1 and TRBJ2-7; no check of the table's D call, TRBD2, against the DNA was made. TRBV21-1 is described as a pseudogene. This CDR3 has 12 amino acids.